One sample yielded the 6 T cell receptor beta chains listed below, sequenced in a study of shared clonotypes between healthy human individuals. Here immunoSEQ multiplex PCR was the method, and the copy in TCRdb shows in-frame clones only, minus some. The repertoire consists of some 900,000 clones, with 70% to 85% occurring once and the leading ten covering roughly 1.5%. The sample was memory CD4+ T cells sorted from blood. Regarding subset: CD45RA-negative fraction. All receptors come from a man aged 18-30 years in good health.

The chain employs TRBV7-9 and TRBJ2-6, with TRBD1 identical over 9 bases. V was pared by 5 bases and J by 0 bases, with 8 bases of the junction left unmatched. Germline V gene sequence: CDR1 SEHNR, CDR2 FQNEAQ (reference sequence). The CDR3 length is 18 residues. The CDR3 reads CASSPGQGTPSGANVLTF. For the CDR3, the DNA is TGTGCCAGCAGCCCGGGACAGGGAACCCCCTCTGGGGCCAACGTCCTGACTTTC.

The V gene is TRBV27, the J gene TRBJ1-1; D gene uncertain. Deletions cut 6 bases from V and 0 bases from J, with 11 bases between. Germline CDR1 is MNHEY and CDR2 is SMNVEV (reference sequence). The CDR3 is 14 amino acids. This CDR3 is CASRGLIMNTEAFF. The CDR3 region has the DNA TGTGCCAGCAGGGGTCTTATCATGAACACTGAAGCTTTCTTT.

V gene TRBV28 combines with J gene TRBJ1-4, with D perhaps TRBD1 (5 bases). The CDR3 consists of 15 residues. Germline V gene lookup returns CDR1 MDHEN and CDR2 SYDVKM. Trimming took off 4 bases at V and 5 bases at J, with 14 bases between the two ends. CDR3 loop: CASSWDSLGNEKLFF. As DNA, the CDR3 is TGTGCCAGCAGTTGGGACTCCTTAGGGAATGAAAAACTGTTTTTT. The full variable domain, in which reference TRBV28 and TRBJ1-4 provide the parts outside the CDR3, is DVKVTQSSRYLVKRTGEKVFLECVQDMDHENMFWYRQDPGLGLRLIYFSYDVKMKEKGDIPEGYSVSREKKERFSLILESASTNQTSMYLCASSWDSLGNEKLFFGSGTQLSVL.

The V and J genes are TRBV9 and TRBJ1-6, with a weak D call TRBD1 (6 bases). V was cut by 0 bases and J by 9 bases, with 13 bases left in between. CDR1 is SGDLS, CDR2 YYNGEE, per germline. There are 15 residues in the CDR3. The CDR3 DNA is TGTGCCAGCAGCGTAGAGGGGGTAGGTGGTTCACCCCTCCACTTT. Its protein is CASSVEGVGGSPLHF.

The chain has TRBV7-3 and TRBJ1-6; weak D call: TRBD1 (6 bases). The germline V gene encodes CDR1 SGHTA and CDR2 FQGTGA. Trimming left V 5 bases short and J 6 bases short, with 11 bases between. The length of the CDR3 is 14 residues. The CDR3 coding sequence is TGTGCCAGCAGCCCAGGGGCAAGTAATTCACCCCTCCACTTT. Its protein is CASSPGASNSPLHF.

This chain joins TRBV4-1 and TRBJ2-5, with 11 positions matching TRBD2. Germline CDR1 is MGHRA and CDR2 is YSYEKL. This CDR3 comprises 15 residues. With V trimmed by 2 bases and J by 2 bases, 1 base remained unmatched. This chain's CDR3 is CASSQIAGGQETQYF. CDR3 coding DNA: TGCGCCAGCAGCCAAATAGCGGGAGGGCAAGAGACCCAGTACTTC.